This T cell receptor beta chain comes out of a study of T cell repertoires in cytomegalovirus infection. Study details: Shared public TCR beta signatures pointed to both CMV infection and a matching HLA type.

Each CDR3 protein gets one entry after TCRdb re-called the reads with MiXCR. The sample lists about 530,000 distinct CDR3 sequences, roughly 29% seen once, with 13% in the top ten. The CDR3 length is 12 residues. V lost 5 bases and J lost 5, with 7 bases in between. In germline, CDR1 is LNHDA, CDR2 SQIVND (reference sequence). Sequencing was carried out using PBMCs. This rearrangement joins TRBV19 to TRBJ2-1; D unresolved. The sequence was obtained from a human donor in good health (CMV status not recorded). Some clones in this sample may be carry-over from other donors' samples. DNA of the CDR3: TGTGCCAGTAGTGAAACAAACAATGAGCAGTTCTTC. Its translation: CASSETNNEQFF.